This T cell receptor (beta chain) originates from a study of blood T cell repertoires in COVID-19. Study overall: The cDNA or gDNA used as material had been derived from T cells, B-cell-depleted T cells, or PBMCs.

Produced via immunoSEQ multiplex PCR; TCRdb's table is partial and in-frame only. The data hold about 300,000 clones, with around 86% observed a single time. The germline gives CDR1 LNHDA, CDR2 SQIVND (reference sequence). The V and J ends lost 5 bases and 0 bases, in that order; junction bases with no gene match: 4. The CDR3 totals 15 residues. Sequenced material: peripheral blood. This chain uses TRBV19 with TRBJ2-4; 7 bases line up with TRBD1. This TCR was recovered from a woman aged 40 to 55 who had recovered from COVID-19. The CDR3 bases are TGTGCCAGTAGTCGGACAGGCGGAGCCAAAAACATTCAGTACTTC. Translating gives CASSRTGGAKNIQYF.